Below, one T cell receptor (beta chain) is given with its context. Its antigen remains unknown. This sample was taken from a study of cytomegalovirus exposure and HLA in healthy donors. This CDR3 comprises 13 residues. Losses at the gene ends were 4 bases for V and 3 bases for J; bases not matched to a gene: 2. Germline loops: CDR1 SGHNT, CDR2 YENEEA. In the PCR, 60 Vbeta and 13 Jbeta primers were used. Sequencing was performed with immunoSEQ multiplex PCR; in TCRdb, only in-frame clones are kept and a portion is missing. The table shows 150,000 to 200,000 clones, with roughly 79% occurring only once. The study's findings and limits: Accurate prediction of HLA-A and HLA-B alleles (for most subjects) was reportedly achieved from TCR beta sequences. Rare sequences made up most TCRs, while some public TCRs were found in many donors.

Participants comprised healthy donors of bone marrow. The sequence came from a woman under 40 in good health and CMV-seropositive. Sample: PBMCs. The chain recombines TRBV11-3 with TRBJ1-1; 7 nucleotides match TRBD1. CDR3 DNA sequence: TGTGCCAGCAGCTGGGACAGAGACACTGAAGCTTTCTTT. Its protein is CASSWDRDTEAFF.